Listed here are 8 T cell receptor beta chains from one sample, sequenced in a study of blood T cell repertoires in COVID-19. Only in-frame clones appear in the TCRdb table, and some are missing; sequencing was by immunoSEQ multiplex PCR. The data contain roughly 140,000 clones, 75% to 85% of them singletons. Sequenced: peripheral blood. These receptors all come from a woman aged 45-65 years with acute or convalescent COVID-19.

The chain combines TRBV12-3 or TRBV12-4 with TRBJ1-2, with D possibly matching TRBD1 (5 bases). Trimming cost V 0 bases and J 8 bases, with 10 bases left between them. The CDR3 has 13 amino acids. CDR3 protein: CASSLAQGPGYTF. The DNA for the CDR3 is TGTGCCAGCAGTTTAGCGCAGGGCCCAGGCTACACCTTC.

This chain joins TRBV30 and TRBJ2-7; 15 bases fit TRBD2. CDR1 GTSNPN and CDR2 SVGIG come from the germline V gene (reference sequence). Trimming at V came to 3 bases and at J to 6 bases, leaving 9 bases not matched to a gene. The CDR3 has 16 residues. CDR3 DNA: TGTGCCTGGAGCTCCGGGACTAGCGGGAGGCCGGTCGAGCAGTACTTC. Translating gives CAWSSGTSGRPVEQYF.

As regards this clone: One end of the junction is discordant with germline, which a read error may explain. The gene calls are TRBV29-1 and TRBJ2-1; perhaps TRBD2 as D (5 bases). CDR1 SQVTM and CDR2 ANQGSEA come from the germline V gene. The CDR3 spans 10 residues. The CDR3 here is CSVEVGRIIF. The DNA for the CDR3 is TGCAGCGTTGAGGTGGGGAGAATCATCTTC.

With regard to this clone: An end of the junction does not agree with germline; a read error may underlie this. The chain carries TRBV6-1 and TRBJ2-6; D unresolved. Germline V gene data show CDR1 as MNHNS and CDR2 as SASEGT. The CDR3 is 15 residues long. As DNA, the CDR3 is TGTGCCAGCAGTGACGTTCTCTCTTGGGCCAACGTCCTGACTTTC. This translates into CASSDVLSWANVLTF.

Written as DNA, the CDR3 is TGTGCCAGTAGTATAGTACTGACAGGGGGGGAGTACGAGCAGTACTTC. Its translation is CASSIVLTGGEYEQYF. The gene calls are TRBV19 and TRBJ2-7; 9 bases map to TRBD1. This CDR3 spans 16 amino acids. Unmatched junction bases numbered 8, after V lost 1 base and J lost 4 bases. The V gene's germline CDR1 is LNHDA and CDR2 SQIVND (reference sequence).

The chain carries TRBV7-2 and TRBJ1-1; perhaps TRBD1 as D (5 bases). V was cut by 4 bases and J by 0 bases, with 9 bases left in between. CDR1 and CDR2 from the germline V gene are SGHTA and FQGNSA. CDR3 length: 14 amino acids. DNA of the CDR3: TGTGCCAGCAGCTCTGACAGAATGAACACTGAAGCTTTCTTT. As protein: CASSSDRMNTEAFF.

The chain is built from TRBV19 and TRBJ1-2; 10 bases agree with TRBD1. The germline V gene has CDR1 LNHDA and CDR2 SQIVND (reference sequence). CDR3 length: 16 amino acids. The V and J ends lost 7 bases and 2 bases, in that order; junction bases with no gene match: 10. CDR3 in DNA: TGTGCCAGTAAAAGGACAGGGGGAAGGCCAAACTATGGCTACACCTTC. Protein: CASKRTGGRPNYGYTF.

V gene TRBV10-3 combines with J gene TRBJ2-1, with 16 bases lining up with TRBD2. The CDR3 runs to 15 residues. Germline CDR1 is ENHRY and CDR2 is SYGVKD. The V gene end was trimmed by 6 bases and the J gene end by 7 bases; junction bases not matched to a gene: 3. As DNA, the CDR3 is TGTGCCATCAGGGGACTAGCGGGGGGGCCTAATGAGCAGTTCTTC. Residues: CAIRGLAGGPNEQFF.